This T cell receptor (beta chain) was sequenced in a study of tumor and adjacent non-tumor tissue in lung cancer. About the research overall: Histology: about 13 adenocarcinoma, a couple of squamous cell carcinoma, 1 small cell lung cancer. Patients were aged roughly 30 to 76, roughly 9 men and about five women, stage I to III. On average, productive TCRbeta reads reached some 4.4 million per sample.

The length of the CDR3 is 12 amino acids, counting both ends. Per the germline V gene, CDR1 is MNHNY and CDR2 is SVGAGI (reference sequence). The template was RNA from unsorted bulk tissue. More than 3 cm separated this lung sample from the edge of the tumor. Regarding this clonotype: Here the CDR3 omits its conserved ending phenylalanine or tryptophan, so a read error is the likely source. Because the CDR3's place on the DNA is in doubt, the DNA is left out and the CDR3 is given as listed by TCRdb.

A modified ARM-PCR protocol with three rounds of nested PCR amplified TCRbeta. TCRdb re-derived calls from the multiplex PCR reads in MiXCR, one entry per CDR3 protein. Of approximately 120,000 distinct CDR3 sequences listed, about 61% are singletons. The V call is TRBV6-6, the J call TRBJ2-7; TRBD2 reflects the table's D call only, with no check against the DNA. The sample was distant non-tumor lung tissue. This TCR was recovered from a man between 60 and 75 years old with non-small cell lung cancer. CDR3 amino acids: CASKAASYELYS.